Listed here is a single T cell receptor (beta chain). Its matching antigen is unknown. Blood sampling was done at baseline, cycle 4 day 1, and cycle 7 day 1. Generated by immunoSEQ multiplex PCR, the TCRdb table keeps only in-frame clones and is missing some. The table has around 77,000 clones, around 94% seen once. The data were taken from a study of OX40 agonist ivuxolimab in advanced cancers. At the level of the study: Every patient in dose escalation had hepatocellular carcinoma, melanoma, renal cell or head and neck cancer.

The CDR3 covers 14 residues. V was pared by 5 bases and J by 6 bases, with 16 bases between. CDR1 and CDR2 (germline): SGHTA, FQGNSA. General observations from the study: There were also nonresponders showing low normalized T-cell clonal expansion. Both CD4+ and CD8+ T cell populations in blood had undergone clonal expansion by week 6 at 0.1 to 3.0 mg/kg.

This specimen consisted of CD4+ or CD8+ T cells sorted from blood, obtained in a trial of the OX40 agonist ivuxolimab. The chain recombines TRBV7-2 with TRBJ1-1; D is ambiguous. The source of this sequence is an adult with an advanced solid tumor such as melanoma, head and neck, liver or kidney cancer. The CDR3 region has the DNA TGTGCCAGCAGCCTTGGACCCCAGCGGGCTGAAGCTTTCTTT. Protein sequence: CASSLGPQRAEAFF.